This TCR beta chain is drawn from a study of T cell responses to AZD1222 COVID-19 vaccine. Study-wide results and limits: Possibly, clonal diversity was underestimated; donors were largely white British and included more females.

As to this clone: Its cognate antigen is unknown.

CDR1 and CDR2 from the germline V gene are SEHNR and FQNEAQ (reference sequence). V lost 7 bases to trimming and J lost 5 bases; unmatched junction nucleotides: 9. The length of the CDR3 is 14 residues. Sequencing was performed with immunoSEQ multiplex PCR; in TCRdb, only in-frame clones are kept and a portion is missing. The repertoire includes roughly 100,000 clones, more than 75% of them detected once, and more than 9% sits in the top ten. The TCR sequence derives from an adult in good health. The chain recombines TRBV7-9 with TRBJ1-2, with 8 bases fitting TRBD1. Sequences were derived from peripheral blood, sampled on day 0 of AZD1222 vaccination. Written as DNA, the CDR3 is TGTGCCAGCAAATCTGCAGGGGGCGTGTATGGCTACACCTTC. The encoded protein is CASKSAGGVYGYTF.